What follows are 18 T cell receptor beta chains derived from one specimen sequenced in a study of T cell repertoires in cytomegalovirus infection. TCRdb analysed the reads with MiXCR anew, one entry per CDR3 protein. Here the sample spans around 530,000 distinct CDR3 sequences, less than 30% being singletons. Sample: PBMCs. The receptors were gathered from a human donor in good health (CMV status not recorded). Some clones in this sample may be carry-over from other donors' samples.

This clonotype was seen repeatedly, ten times or more. The CDR3 region is CASSLGELTNEKLFF. The CDR3 DNA sequence: TGTGCCAGCAGCTTAGGTGAACTGACTAATGAAAAACTGTTTTTT. The chain links TRBV7-2 to TRBJ1-4, with D unresolved. V shed 1 base and J shed 2 bases, with 8 bases lying between them. The CDR3 runs to 15 residues. Germline-derived CDR1 and CDR2 are SGHTA and FQGNSA.

This clonotype was detected many times. The chain uses TRBV6-2 or TRBV6-3 and TRBJ1-1, with 10 nucleotides matching TRBD1. With 6 bases clipped from V and 4 bases from J, the junction kept 5 bases outside the gene matches. The CDR3 totals 14 residues. Looked up from germline, CDR1 is MNHEY and CDR2 is SVGEGT. The CDR3 region has the DNA TGTGCCAGCAGAGAGGACAGGGGGAGCACTGAAGCTTTCTTT. Protein: CASREDRGSTEAFF.

J is TRBJ1-5 and V is TRBV20-1, with D perhaps TRBD1 (5 bases). With 3 bases removed from V and 4 bases from J, the gap between germline ends came to 13 bases. This CDR3 region has 14 residues. Germline loops: CDR1 DFQATT, CDR2 SNEGSKA (reference sequence). This CDR3 reads CSARRGRVNQPQHF. The CDR3 DNA is TGCAGTGCTAGGCGGGGCAGGGTGAATCAGCCCCAGCATTTT.

The genes are TRBV6-2 or TRBV6-3 and TRBJ2-1; D is uncertain. The CDR3 has 14 amino acids. CDR1 is MNHEY and CDR2 is SVGEGT in the germline V gene. V was cut by 0 bases and J by 6 bases, with 9 bases left in between. The CDR3 DNA reads as TGTGCCAGCAGTTACTCGGTCAGTGCCAATGAGCAGTTCTTC. Translated: CASSYSVSANEQFF.

A word on this clonotype: This clone may be a read error of a much larger clone one base away. The rearrangement uses TRBV7-2 and TRBJ2-1; D is uncertain. The CDR3 loop spans 15 amino acids. Germline CDR1 and CDR2: SGHTA and FQGNSA. CDR3 DNA sequence: TGTGCCAGCAGCGATGGTTTCGGTAACTACAAGGAGCAGTTCTTC. Amino acids: CASSDGFGNYKEQFF.

This clonotype was observed a handful of times. V usage is TRBV5-1 and J usage is TRBJ1-1, with 9 bases fitting TRBD1. In germline, CDR1 is SGHRS, CDR2 YFSETQ. CDR3 size: 15 residues. The V gene end was trimmed by 4 bases and the J gene end by 3 bases; junction bases not matched to a gene: 7. The CDR3 nucleotides read TGCGCCAGCAGCCCGGGGGACAGGGCTGACACTGAAGCTTTCTTT. Translation gives CASSPGDRADTEAFF.

The genes are TRBV7-9 and TRBJ2-1, with 8 bases lining up with TRBD2. The CDR3 covers 15 residues. The V gene's germline CDR1 is SEHNR and CDR2 FQNEAQ (reference sequence). The ends lost 0 bases at V and 12 bases at J; junction bases unmatched: 10. For the CDR3, the DNA is TGTGCCAGCAGCTTAGCGAAACTAGCGGAGGGGGGGCAGTTCTTC. It yields the protein CASSLAKLAEGGQFF.

This clonotype showed up just a few times. V and J are TRBV7-9 and TRBJ2-7; 8 bases line up with TRBD2. CDR1 is SEHNR and CDR2 is FQNEAQ in the germline V gene (reference sequence). The CDR3 spans 16 residues. After removal of 3 bases from V and 3 bases from J, the junction contained 10 bases not matched to a gene. The chain's CDR3 is CASSLGRGGDGYEQYF. For the CDR3, the DNA is TGTGCCAGCAGCTTGGGCCGGGGGGGAGATGGCTACGAGCAGTACTTC.

This clonotype was detected a few times. The rearrangement uses TRBV7-9 and TRBJ2-1; 8 bases are shared with TRBD2. The CDR3 is made up of 13 amino acids. Germline loops: CDR1 SEHNR, CDR2 FQNEAQ (reference sequence). The J segment lost 8 bases and the V segment lost 3 bases, leaving 3 bases of the junction unmatched. For the CDR3, the DNA is TGTGCCAGCAGCTTGACTAGCGTCTATGAGCAGTTCTTC. Protein sequence: CASSLTSVYEQFF.

This clonotype has just a few counts. CDR3 amino acids: CASTRLAGPYEQYF. The CDR3 coding sequence is TGTGCCAGCACCCGACTAGCGGGCCCCTACGAGCAGTACTTC. The V call is TRBV7-2, the J call TRBJ2-7; TRBD2 matches 10 bases. From germline, CDR1 is SGHTA and CDR2 FQGNSA. This CDR3 spans 14 amino acids. Trimming took 7 bases from V and 2 from J; bases not matched to a gene: 5.

The genes are TRBV24-1 and TRBJ2-5, with 7 bases identical to TRBD1. The germline CDR1 and CDR2 sequences are KGHDR and SFDVKD. Trimming took 3 bases from V and 0 from J; bases not matched to a gene: 9. CDR3 size: 17 residues. This CDR3 reads CATSDPRTGDYQETQYF. CDR3 coding DNA: TGTGCCACCAGTGATCCAAGGACAGGAGACTACCAAGAGACCCAGTACTTC.

The rearrangement uses TRBV6-5 and TRBJ2-3; 8 bases line up with TRBD1. The germline gives CDR1 MNHEY, CDR2 SVGAGI. Unmatched junction bases numbered 5, after V lost 5 bases and J lost 1 base. This CDR3 comprises 15 residues. The CDR3 region has the DNA TGTGCCAGCAGTGTAGGACAGGGCCGCACAGATACGCAGTATTTT. Translating it yields CASSVGQGRTDTQYF.

The V and J genes are TRBV10-3 and TRBJ2-1, with 12 bases identical to TRBD2. V lost 6 bases and J lost 9; bases outside the gene matches: 9. CDR3 length equals 15 residues. CDR1 and CDR2 (germline): ENHRY, SYGVKD. CDR3 amino acids: CAISKGLAGITEQFF. The CDR3 DNA follows: TGTGCCATCAGCAAAGGACTAGCGGGGATCACTGAGCAGTTCTTC.

This clonotype appeared many times. The V gene is TRBV7-2, the J gene TRBJ1-5, with unresolved D. V lost 1 base and J lost 6, with 7 bases in between. Looked up from germline, CDR1 is SGHTA and CDR2 is FQGNSA. The CDR3 runs to 13 residues. CDR3 loop: CASSLGLLQPQHF. CDR3 nucleotides: TGTGCCAGCAGCTTAGGTTTACTTCAGCCCCAGCATTTT. The full variable domain, completed using reference TRBV7-2 and TRBJ1-5, is GAGVSQSPSNKVTEKGKDVELRCDPISGHTALYWYRQSLGQGLEFLIYFQGNSAPDKSGLPSDRFSAERTGGSVSTLTIQRTQQEDSAVYLCASSLGLLQPQHFGDGTRLSIL.

The sample holds many counts of this clonotype. The rearrangement uses TRBV25-1 and TRBJ2-5; 12 nucleotides align to TRBD2. The J segment lost 5 bases and the V segment lost 1 base, leaving 2 bases of the junction unmatched. CDR1 and CDR2 (germline): MGHDK, SYGVNS. CDR3 length: 15 residues. The CDR3 bases are TGTGCCAGCAGTGAATGGGGACTAGCGGGCGAGACCCAGTACTTC. This translates into CASSEWGLAGETQYF. Filled out from reference TRBV25-1 and TRBJ2-5, the complete variable domain reads EADIYQTPRYLVIGTGKKITLECSQTMGHDKMYWYQQDPGMELHLIHYSYGVNSTEKGDLSSESTVSRIRTEHFPLTLESARPSHTSQYLCASSEWGLAGETQYFGPGTRLLVL.

This clonotype came up a few times. The chain joins TRBV7-9 to TRBJ1-5, with D possibly matching TRBD1 (5 bases). Trimming removed 6 bases at V and 3 bases at J, with 15 bases between. CDR1 SEHNR and CDR2 FQNEAQ come from the germline V gene (reference sequence). CDR3 length: 15 amino acids. This CDR3 reads CASSGQGTTNQPQHF. Written as DNA, the CDR3 is TGTGCCAGCAGTGGGCAGGGCACCACCAATCAGCCCCAGCATTTT.

The table lists this clonotype with a few counts. The chain combines TRBV2 with TRBJ1-2; 9 bases fit TRBD1. Germline CDR1 SNHLY, CDR2 FYNNEI. V trimming: 5 bases; J trimming: 10 bases; junction bases outside the gene matches: 2. The CDR3 totals 11 residues. The CDR3: CASSWDRVYTF. The DNA for the CDR3 is TGTGCCAGCAGTTGGGACAGGGTCTACACCTTC.

The chain employs TRBV27 and TRBJ2-5; 12 positions agree with TRBD2. V dropped 6 bases and J dropped 1; count of bases not matched to a gene: 12. Germline CDR1 is MNHEY and CDR2 is SMNVEV (reference sequence). The CDR3 contains 18 residues. CDR3 nucleotides: TGTGCCAGCAGACCAACTAGCGGGGGGCCGAGTCTCCAAGAGACCCAGTACTTC. Encoded protein: CASRPTSGGPSLQETQYF.